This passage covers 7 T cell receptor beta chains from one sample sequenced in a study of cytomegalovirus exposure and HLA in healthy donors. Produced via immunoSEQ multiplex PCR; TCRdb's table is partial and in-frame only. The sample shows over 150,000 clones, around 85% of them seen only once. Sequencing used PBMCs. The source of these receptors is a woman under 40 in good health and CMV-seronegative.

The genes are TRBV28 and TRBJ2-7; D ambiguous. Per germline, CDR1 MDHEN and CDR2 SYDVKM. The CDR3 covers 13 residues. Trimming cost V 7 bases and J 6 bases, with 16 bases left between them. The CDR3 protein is CASKLANPSEQYF. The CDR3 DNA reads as TGTGCCAGCAAACTGGCGAACCCGTCCGAGCAGTACTTC. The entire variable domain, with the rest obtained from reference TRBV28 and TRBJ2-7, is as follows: DVKVTQSSRYLVKRTGEKVFLECVQDMDHENMFWYRQDPGLGLRLIYFSYDVKMKEKGDIPEGYSVSREKKERFSLILESASTNQTSMYLCASKLANPSEQYFGPGTRLTVT.

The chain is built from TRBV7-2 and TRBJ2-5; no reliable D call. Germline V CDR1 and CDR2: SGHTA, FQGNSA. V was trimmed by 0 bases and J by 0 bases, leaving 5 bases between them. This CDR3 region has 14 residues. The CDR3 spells CASSLAGNQETQYF. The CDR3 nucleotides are TGTGCCAGCAGCTTAGCAGGAAACCAAGAGACCCAGTACTTC.

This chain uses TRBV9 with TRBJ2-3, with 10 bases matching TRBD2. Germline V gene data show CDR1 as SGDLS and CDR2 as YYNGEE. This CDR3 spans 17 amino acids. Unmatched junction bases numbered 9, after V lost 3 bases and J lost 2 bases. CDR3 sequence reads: CASSAYGLAANTDTQYF. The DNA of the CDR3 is TGTGCCAGCAGCGCATACGGACTAGCGGCTAACACAGATACGCAGTATTTT.

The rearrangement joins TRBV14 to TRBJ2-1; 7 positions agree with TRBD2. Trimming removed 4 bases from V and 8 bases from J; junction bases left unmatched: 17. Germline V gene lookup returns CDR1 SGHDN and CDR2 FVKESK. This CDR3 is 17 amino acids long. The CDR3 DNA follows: TGTGCCAGCAGCCCAATGGTCGCGCGGGAGCACGGGGATGAGCAGTTCTTC. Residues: CASSPMVAREHGDEQFF.

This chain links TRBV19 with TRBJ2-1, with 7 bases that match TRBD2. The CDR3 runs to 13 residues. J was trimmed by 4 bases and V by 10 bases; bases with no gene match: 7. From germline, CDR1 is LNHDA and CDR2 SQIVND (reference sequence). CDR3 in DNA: TGTGCCACCGGGCGGGAGCCTTACAATGAGCAGTTCTTC. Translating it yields CATGREPYNEQFF.

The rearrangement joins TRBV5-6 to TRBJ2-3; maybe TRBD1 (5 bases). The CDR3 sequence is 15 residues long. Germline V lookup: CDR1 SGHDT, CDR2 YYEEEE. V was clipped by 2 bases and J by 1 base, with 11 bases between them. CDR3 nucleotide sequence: TGTGCCAGCAGCTTAACAGGTAGGGGCACAGATACGCAGTATTTT. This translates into CASSLTGRGTDTQYF.

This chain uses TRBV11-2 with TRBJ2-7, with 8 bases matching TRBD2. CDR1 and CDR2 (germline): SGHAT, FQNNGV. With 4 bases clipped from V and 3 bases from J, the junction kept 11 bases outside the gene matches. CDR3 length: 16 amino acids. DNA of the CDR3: TGTGCCAGCAGCTCCGGACTAGCAAGGTCTGGCTACGAGCAGTACTTC. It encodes CASSSGLARSGYEQYF. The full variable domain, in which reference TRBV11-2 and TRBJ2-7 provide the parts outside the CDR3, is EAGVAQSPRYKIIEKRQSVAFWCNPISGHATLYWYQQILGQGPKLLIQFQNNGVVDDSQLPKDRFSAERLKGVDSTLKIQPAKLEDSAVYLCASSSGLARSGYEQYFGPGTRLTVT.